The next 6 T cell receptor beta chains were all read from a single sample in a study of cytomegalovirus exposure and HLA in healthy donors. The method was immunoSEQ multiplex PCR; TCRdb's version includes in-frame clones alone and lacks a portion of them. The top ten hold 0.55% to 0.75% of the sample, which has about 82,000 clones, 85% to 95% seen once. Material for sequencing was PBMCs. The origin of the receptors is a young man in good health and CMV-seronegative.

This sequence joins TRBV2 and TRBJ2-4; 8 bases agree with TRBD2. The V gene end was trimmed by 6 bases and the J gene end by 0 bases; junction bases not matched to a gene: 4. There are 15 residues in the CDR3. CDR1 is SNHLY, CDR2 FYNNEI, per germline. The CDR3 sequence is CASSPGGAAKNIQYF. The CDR3, as DNA: TGTGCCAGCAGCCCCGGGGGGGCAGCCAAAAACATTCAGTACTTC.

The count of this clone is one. The chain couples TRBV7-9 to TRBJ1-5; no firm D call. The ends were cut back, 1 base at V and 6 bases at J, with 7 bases in the middle. Germline values: CDR1 SEHNR, CDR2 FQNEAQ (reference sequence). This CDR3 is 13 amino acids long. The CDR3, as DNA: TGTGCCAGCAGCTTAGGGGCGGGTCAGCCCCAGCATTTT. Protein: CASSLGAGQPQHF.

The rearrangement links TRBV7-9 to TRBJ1-4; 8 bases align to TRBD1. The CDR3 is made up of 16 amino acids. The germline CDR1 and CDR2 sequences are SEHNR and FQNEAQ (reference sequence). V shed 1 base, J shed 7 bases, and the junction held 8 bases outside the gene matches. CDR3 sequence (DNA): TGTGCCAGCAGCTTAGGAGACAGGGGAAGGGTTGAAAAACTGTTTTTT. This translates into CASSLGDRGRVEKLFF.

The chain is built from TRBV20-1 and TRBJ1-1; no clear D. Trimming cost V 2 bases and J 3 bases, with 4 bases left between them. Germline-derived CDR1 and CDR2 are DFQATT and SNEGSKA (reference sequence). CDR3 length: 11 amino acids. The CDR3 sequence is CSARPYTEAFF. CDR3 bases: TGCAGTGCTAGACCGTACACTGAAGCTTTCTTT.

The rearrangement links TRBV30 to TRBJ1-1, with no clear D. Germline V lookup: CDR1 GTSNPN, CDR2 SVGIG (reference sequence). Trimming stripped 4 bases from V and 5 bases from J, with 17 bases between. The CDR3 consists of 14 residues. The CDR3 region has the DNA TGTGCCTGGACCCTGGGCTCTGCGGGGACTGAAGCTTTCTTT. This gives the protein CAWTLGSAGTEAFF.

The CDR3 DNA reads TGTGCCAGCAGCCCCAGTAGACAGAGCAATCAGCCCCAGCATTTT. Protein: CASSPSRQSNQPQHF. V usage is TRBV7-2 and J usage is TRBJ1-5; TRBD1 might be the D (5 bases). The germline gives CDR1 SGHTA, CDR2 FQGNSA. The CDR3 is 15 residues long. Trimming left V 5 bases short and J 1 base short, with 12 bases between.